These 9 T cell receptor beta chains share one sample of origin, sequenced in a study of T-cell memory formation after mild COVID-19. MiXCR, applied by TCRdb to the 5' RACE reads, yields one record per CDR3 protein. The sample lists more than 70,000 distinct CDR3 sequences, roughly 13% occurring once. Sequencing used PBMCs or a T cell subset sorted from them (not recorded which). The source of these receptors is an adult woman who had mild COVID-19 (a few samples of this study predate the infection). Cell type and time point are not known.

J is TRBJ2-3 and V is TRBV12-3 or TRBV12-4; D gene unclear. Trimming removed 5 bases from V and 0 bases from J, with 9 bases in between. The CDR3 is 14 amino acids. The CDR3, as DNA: TGTGCCAGCAGTGCCGTTGGTAGCACAGATACGCAGTATTTT. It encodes CASSAVGSTDTQYF.

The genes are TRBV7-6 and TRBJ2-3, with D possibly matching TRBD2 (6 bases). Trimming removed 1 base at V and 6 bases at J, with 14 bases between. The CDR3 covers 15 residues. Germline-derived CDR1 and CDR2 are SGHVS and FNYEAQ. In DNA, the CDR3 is TGTGCCAGCAGCTTAGTCCGGCGGGATGGGGATACGCAGTATTTT. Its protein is CASSLVRRDGDTQYF.

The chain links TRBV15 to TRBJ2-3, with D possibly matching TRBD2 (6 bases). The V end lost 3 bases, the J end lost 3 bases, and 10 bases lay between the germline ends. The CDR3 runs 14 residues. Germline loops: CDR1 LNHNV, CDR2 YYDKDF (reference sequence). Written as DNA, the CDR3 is TGTGCCACCAGCAGGGGACTTGAGACAGATACGCAGTATTTT. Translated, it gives CATSRGLETDTQYF.

The CDR3 nucleotides are TGTGCCAGCAGCCCTGGAGGAATAGGCGAGCAGTACTTC. This sequence encodes CASSPGGIGEQYF. The rearrangement links TRBV7-2 to TRBJ2-7; D perhaps matches TRBD2 (5 bases). Trimming took 5 bases from V and 6 from J, leaving 14 bases between them. CDR3 length: 13 residues. From germline, CDR1 is SGHTA and CDR2 FQGNSA.

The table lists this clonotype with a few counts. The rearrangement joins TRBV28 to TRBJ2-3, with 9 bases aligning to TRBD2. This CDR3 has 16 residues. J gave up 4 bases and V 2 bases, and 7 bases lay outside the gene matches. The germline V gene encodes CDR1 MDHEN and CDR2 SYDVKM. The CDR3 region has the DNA TGTGCCAGCAGTTTAACCGAGGAGCGGGAGGCAGATACGCAGTATTTT. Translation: CASSLTEEREADTQYF. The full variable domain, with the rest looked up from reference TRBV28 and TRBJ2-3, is DVKVTQSSRYLVKRTGEKVFLECVQDMDHENMFWYRQDPGLGLRLIYFSYDVKMKEKGDIPEGYSVSREKKERFSLILESASTNQTSMYLCASSLTEEREADTQYFGPGTRLTVL.

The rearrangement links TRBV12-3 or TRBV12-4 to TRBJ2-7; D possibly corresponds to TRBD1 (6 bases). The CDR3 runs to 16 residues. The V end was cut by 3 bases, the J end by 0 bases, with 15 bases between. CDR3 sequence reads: CASSFWGHLSSYEQYF. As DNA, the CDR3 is TGTGCCAGCAGTTTTTGGGGACATTTGAGCTCCTACGAGCAGTACTTC.

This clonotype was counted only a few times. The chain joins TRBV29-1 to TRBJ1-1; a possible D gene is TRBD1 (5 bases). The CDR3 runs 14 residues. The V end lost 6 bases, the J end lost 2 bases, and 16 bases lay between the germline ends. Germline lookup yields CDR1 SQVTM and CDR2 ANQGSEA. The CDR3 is CSVPQRGGNTEAFF. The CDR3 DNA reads TGCAGCGTCCCTCAGCGGGGGGGAAACACTGAAGCTTTCTTT.

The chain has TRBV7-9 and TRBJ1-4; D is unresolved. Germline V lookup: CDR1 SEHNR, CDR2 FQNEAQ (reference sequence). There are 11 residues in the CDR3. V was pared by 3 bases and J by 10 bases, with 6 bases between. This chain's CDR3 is CASSFKGKLFF. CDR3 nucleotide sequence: TGTGCCAGCAGCTTCAAGGGAAAACTGTTTTTT.

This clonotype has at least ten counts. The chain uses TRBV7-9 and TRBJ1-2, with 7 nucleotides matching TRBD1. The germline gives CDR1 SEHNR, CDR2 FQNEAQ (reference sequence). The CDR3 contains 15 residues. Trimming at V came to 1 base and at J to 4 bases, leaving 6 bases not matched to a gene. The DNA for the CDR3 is TGTGCCAGCAGCTTAGTCGGGACAGACCGCTATGGCTACACCTTC. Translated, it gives CASSLVGTDRYGYTF.